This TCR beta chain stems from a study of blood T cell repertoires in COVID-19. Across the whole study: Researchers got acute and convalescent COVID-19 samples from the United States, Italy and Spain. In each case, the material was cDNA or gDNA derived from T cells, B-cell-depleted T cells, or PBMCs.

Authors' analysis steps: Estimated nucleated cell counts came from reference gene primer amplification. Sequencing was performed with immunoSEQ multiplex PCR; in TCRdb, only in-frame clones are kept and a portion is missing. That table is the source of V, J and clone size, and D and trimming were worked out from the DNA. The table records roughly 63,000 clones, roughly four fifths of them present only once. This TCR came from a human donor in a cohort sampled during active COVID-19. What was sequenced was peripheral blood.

CDR3 amino acids: CASSAPTEDQETQYF. In nucleotides, the CDR3 is TGTGCCAGCAGCGCTCCGACAGAGGACCAAGAGACCCAGTACTTC. The genes are TRBV11-2 and TRBJ2-5, with a tentative D call TRBD1 (5 bases). The V and J ends lost 5 bases and 0 bases respectively, with 13 bases between them. Germline CDR1 reads SGHAT; CDR2 reads FQNNGV. CDR3 length: 15 amino acids.